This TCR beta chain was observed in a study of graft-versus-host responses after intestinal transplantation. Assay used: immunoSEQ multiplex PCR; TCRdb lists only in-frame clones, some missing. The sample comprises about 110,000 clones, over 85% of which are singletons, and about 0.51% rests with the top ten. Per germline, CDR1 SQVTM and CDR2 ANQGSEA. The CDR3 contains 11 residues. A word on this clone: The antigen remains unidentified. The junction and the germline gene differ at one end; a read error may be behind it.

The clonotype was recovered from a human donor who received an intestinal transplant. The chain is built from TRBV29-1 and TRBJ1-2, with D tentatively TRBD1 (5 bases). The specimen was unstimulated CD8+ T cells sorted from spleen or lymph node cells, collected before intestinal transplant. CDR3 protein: CSVEDRGGTHF. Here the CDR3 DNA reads TGCAGCGTTGAAGATCGGGGCGGGACTCACTTC.